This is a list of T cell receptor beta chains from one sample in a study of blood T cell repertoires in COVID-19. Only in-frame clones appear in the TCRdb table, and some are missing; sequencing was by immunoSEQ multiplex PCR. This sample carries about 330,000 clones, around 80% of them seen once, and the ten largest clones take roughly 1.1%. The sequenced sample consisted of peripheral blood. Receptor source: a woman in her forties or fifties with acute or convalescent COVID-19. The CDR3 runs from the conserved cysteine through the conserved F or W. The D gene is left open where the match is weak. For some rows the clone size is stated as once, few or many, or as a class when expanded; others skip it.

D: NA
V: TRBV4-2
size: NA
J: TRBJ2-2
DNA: TGTGCCAGCAGCACCTACCCTCACACCGGGGAGCTGTTTTTT
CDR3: CASSTYPHTGELFF

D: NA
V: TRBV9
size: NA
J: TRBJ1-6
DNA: TGTGCCAGCAGCGTAGGACAGGACCACAATTCACCCCTCCACTTT
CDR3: CASSVGQDHNSPLHF

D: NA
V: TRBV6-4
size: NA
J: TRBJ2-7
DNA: TGTGCCAGCAGCCAGACGTTTCCAGGGGAGCAGTACTTC
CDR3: CASSQTFPGEQYF

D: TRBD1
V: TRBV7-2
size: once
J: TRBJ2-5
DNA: TGTGCCAGCAGCGCCAACCCAGGGGGCTATGAGACCCAGTACTTC
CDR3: CASSANPGGYETQYF

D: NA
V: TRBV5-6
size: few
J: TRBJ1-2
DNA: TGTGCCAGCAGCTTGAACAGGGACTATGGCTACACCTTC
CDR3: CASSLNRDYGYTF

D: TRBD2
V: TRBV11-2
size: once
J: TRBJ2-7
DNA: TGTGCCAGCAGCACGGGACTAGCGGGGCCAATCGTTTACGAGCAGTACTTC
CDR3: CASSTGLAGPIVYEQYF

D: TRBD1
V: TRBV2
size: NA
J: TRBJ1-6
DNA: TGTGCCAGCAGGCTAAAATCGGGGACAGGATTTGATTCACCCCTCCACTTT
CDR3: CASRLKSGTGFDSPLHF

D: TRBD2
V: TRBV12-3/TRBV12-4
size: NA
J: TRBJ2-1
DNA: TGTGCCAGCAGTTTGCGGGAGGGTAATGAGCAGTTCTTC
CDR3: CASSLREGNEQFF

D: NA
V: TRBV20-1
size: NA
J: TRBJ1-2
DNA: TGCAGTGCTCCGACAGAGGGCTACACCTTC
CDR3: CSAPTEGYTF

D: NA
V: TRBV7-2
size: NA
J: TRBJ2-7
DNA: TGTGCCAGCAGCTTCCCCCTGCGGAGCGGACAGGAGCAGTACTTC
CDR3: CASSFPLRSGQEQYF

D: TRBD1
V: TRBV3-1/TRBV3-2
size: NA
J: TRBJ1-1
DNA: TGTGCCAGCAGCCCCCGGGACAGGGGTGGTGAAGCTTTCTTT
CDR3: CASSPRDRGGEAFF

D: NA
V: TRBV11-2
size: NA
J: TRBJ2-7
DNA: TGTGCCAGCAGCTGGGGGGACGAGCAGTACTTC
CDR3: CASSWGDEQYF

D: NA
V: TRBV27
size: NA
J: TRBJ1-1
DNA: TGTGCCAGCAGTTTGTCCAGGGGTATGAACACTGAAGCTTTCTTT
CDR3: CASSLSRGMNTEAFF

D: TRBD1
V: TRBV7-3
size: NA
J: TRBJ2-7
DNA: TGTGCCAGCAGCGAAAGGGGACAGGGGTATAGCGAGCAGTACTTC
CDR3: CASSERGQGYSEQYF

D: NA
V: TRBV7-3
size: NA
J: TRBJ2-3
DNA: TGTGCCAGCAGCGTAGGAAAGGAGAGCACAGATACGCAGTATTTT
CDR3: CASSVGKESTDTQYF

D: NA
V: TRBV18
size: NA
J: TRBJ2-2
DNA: TGTGCCAGCTCACCGCAAGGGGCCGGGGAGCTGTTTTTT
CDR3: CASSPQGAGELFF

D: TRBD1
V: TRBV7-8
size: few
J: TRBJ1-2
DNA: TGTGCCAGCAGCTTAGCGGGGACAGGGTATGGCTACACCTTC
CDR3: CASSLAGTGYGYTF

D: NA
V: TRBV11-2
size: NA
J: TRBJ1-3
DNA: TGTGCCAGCAGCTTAAATTCAGGAAACACCATATATTTT
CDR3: CASSLNSGNTIYF

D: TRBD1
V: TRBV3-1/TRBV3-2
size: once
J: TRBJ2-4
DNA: TGTGCCAGCAGCCAAGCCGGTAGGGGGCCTCCGAGGGACATTCAGTACTTC
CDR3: CASSQAGRGPPRDIQYF

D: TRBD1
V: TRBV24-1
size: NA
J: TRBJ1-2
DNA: TGTGCCACCAGTGATCCACGGACAGGGGGGCCCTATGGCTACACCTTC
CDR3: CATSDPRTGGPYGYTF

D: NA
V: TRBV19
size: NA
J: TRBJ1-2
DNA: TGTGCCAGTATTCAAGGACAGACGGTGAACTATGGCTACACCTTC
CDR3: CASIQGQTVNYGYTF

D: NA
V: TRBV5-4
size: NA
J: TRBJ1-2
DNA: TGTGCCAGCACTCTCTACGCAGGGGATGGCTACACCTTC
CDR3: CASTLYAGDGYTF

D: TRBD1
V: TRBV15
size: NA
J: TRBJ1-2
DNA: TGTGCCACCAGCAACCCCGGGACAGGGGACTATGGCTACACCTTC
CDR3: CATSNPGTGDYGYTF

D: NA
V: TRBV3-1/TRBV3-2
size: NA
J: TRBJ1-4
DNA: TGTGCCAGCAGCCCATTTAATGAAAAACTGTTTTTT
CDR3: CASSPFNEKLFF

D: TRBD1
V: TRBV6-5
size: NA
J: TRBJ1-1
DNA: TGTGCCAGCAGTCGACAGGGCGGGCACACTGAAGCTTTCTTT
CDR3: CASSRQGGHTEAFF

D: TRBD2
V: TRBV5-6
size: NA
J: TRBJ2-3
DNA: TGTGCCAGCAGCTTCCTGACTAGCGGGCCAGATACGCAGTATTTT
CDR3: CASSFLTSGPDTQYF

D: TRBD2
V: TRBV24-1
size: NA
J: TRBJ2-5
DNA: TGTGCCACCAGTAGCGGGAGGAAAGAGACCCAGTACTTC
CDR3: CATSSGRKETQYF

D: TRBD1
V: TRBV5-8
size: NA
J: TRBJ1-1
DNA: TGTGCCAGCAGCCGGGGACAGGCAGTCGCTGAAGCTTTCTTT
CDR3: CASSRGQAVAEAFF

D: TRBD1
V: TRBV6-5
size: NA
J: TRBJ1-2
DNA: TGTGCCAGCAGTCAGGACAGGGGCGGCTACACCTTC
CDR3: CASSQDRGGYTF

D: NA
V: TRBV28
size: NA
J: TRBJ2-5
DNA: TGTGCCACTGGTGGGGCCTCTGGGGCCCAGTACTTC
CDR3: CATGGASGAQYF

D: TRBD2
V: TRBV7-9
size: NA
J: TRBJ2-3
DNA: TGTGCCAGCACCAACCAGCGGGGGTTCACAGATACGCAGTATTTT
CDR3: CASTNQRGFTDTQYF

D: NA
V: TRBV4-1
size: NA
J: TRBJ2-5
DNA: TGCGCCAGCAGCCAAGCTCCAGAGACCCAGTACTTC
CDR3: CASSQAPETQYF

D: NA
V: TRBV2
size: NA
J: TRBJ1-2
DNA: TGTGCCAGCGCGATAGCCAACTATGGCTACACCTTC
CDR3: CASAIANYGYTF

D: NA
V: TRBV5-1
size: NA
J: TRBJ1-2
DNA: TGCGCCAGCAGCCCCCCAGGGTACGATGGCTACACCTTC
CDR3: CASSPPGYDGYTF

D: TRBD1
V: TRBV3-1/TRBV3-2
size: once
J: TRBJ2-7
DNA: TGTGCCAGCAGCCAACCGTTGACAGGGTATCAGTACTTC
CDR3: CASSQPLTGYQYF

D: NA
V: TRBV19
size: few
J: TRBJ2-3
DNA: TGTGCCAGTAGTGCCGCCCACTTAGATACGCAGTATTTT
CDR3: CASSAAHLDTQYF

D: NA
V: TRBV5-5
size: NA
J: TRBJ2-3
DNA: TGTGCCAGCAGCTTGGACTACCTCCTTCGGGATACGCAGTATTTT
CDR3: CASSLDYLLRDTQYF

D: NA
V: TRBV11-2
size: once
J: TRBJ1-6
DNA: TGTGCCAGCAGCTTTGACACGGATTCACCCCTCCACTTT
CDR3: CASSFDTDSPLHF